This T cell receptor (beta chain) comes out of a study of CD8+ T cells in alopecia areata. Study context: For the treated group, dosing was oral tofacitinib at 5 to 10 mg twice daily. Affected scalp percentage set treated patients' severity scores. The study, taken as a whole, reports: Alopecia totalis/universalis scalp especially showed more expanded CD8+ clones than normal scalp. Tofacitinib yielded significantly lower scalp clonality and fewer expanded CD8+ clones among the top 100.

Extracted RNA was reverse transcribed, and the resulting cDNA served as sequencing template. Assay: immunoSEQ multiplex PCR; the TCRdb copy retains only in-frame clones and omits some. The sample lists around 100,000 clones, around 53% seen once, with 12% in the top ten. About this clone itself: The target antigen is unknown.

Treatment here: oral pan-JAK inhibitor, 5-10 mg twice daily. From germline, CDR1 is MNHEY and CDR2 SMNVEV (reference sequence). CDR3 length: 13 residues. The germline V and J ends were trimmed by 5 bases and 7 bases, with 14 bases remaining between them. This receptor was identified in a human donor with alopecia areata. The gene calls are TRBV27 and TRBJ1-1; D is undetermined. The sequencing used CD8+ T cells sorted from blood, collected at week 24, from a patient treated with tofacitinib. The CDR3 loop is CASSRARSFEAFF. CDR3 sequence (DNA): TGTGCCAGCAGTCGGGCCAGAAGCTTTGAAGCTTTCTTT.